This is a list of T cell receptor beta chains from one sample in a study of blood T cell repertoires in COVID-19. The protocol was immunoSEQ multiplex PCR, while the TCRdb copy is restricted to in-frame clones and leaves out a portion. This sample yields around 86,000 clones, of which around 87% are seen a single time; approximately 7.4% belongs to the top ten. Sequencing was performed on peripheral blood. These receptors were obtained from a human donor with acute or convalescent COVID-19. The donor label of this sample is uncertain. CDR3s include the opening cysteine and the closing phenylalanine or tryptophan. D genes are given only for firm matches. Size is omitted from some rows. Given values are once, few, many or a class for expanded clones.

abundance	v_gene	j_gene	d_gene	CDR3nt	CDR3aa
-	TRBV27	TRBJ2-6	TRBD2	TGTGCCAGCAGTTTATCGTTCCTAGCGGGGGGGGCTTCTGGGGCCAACGTCCTGACTTTC	CASSLSFLAGGASGANVLTF
-	TRBV18	TRBJ1-2	-	TGTGCCAGCTCATGGGGGGATACTAACTATGGCTACACCTTC	CASSWGDTNYGYTF
few	TRBV11-3	TRBJ1-2	-	TGTGCCAGCAGCTTAGAGGGGGCCGCATATGGCTACACCTTC	CASSLEGAAYGYTF
-	TRBV14	TRBJ2-3	TRBD1	TGTGCCAGCAGCCTTGGGACAGGGAATACGCAGTATTTT	CASSLGTGNTQYF
few	TRBV5-4	TRBJ2-7	-	TGTGCCAGCAGCTTGGCCACAGGTGCCTACGAGCAGTACTTC	CASSLATGAYEQYF
-	TRBV12-3/TRBV12-4	TRBJ1-1	-	TGTGCCAGCAGTTTAGTACAGAATGAAGCTTTCTTT	CASSLVQNEAFF
-	TRBV24-1	TRBJ2-7	TRBD1	TGTGCCACCAGTGATGCCGGGACAGGGATATACGAGCAGTACTTC	CATSDAGTGIYEQYF
-	TRBV10-3	TRBJ1-6	-	TGTGCCATCAGGGACAGAGAGAATTCACCCCTCCACTTT	CAIRDRENSPLHF
-	TRBV12-5	TRBJ2-7	-	TGTGCTAGTGGTCTCAGACAGGACCACGAGCAGTACTTC	CASGLRQDHEQYF
-	TRBV3-1/TRBV3-2	TRBJ2-7	-	TGTGCCAGCAGCCAAGAGTTAGAGGTGCAGTACTTC	CASSQELEVQYF
-	TRBV19	TRBJ1-5	-	TGTGCCAGTAGTATCGGATCCGTGAGGCAGCCCCAGCATTTT	CASSIGSVRQPQHF
-	TRBV4-2	TRBJ2-3	-	TGTGCCAGCAGCCAAACCTATGAAACCACAGATACGCAGTATTTT	CASSQTYETTDTQYF
-	TRBV19	TRBJ1-5	TRBD1	TGTGCCAGTAGCGTTTACACAGGGGCCAATCAGCCCCAGCATTTT	CASSVYTGANQPQHF
-	TRBV27	TRBJ1-2	-	TGTGCCAGCTCTGACAGGCCACTTTCGCCTAGAGGCTACACCTTC	CASSDRPLSPRGYTF
-	TRBV5-8	TRBJ2-7	-	TGTGCCAGCAGCTTGTTGCGGGACTACGAGCAGTACTTC	CASSLLRDYEQYF
-	TRBV7-2	TRBJ1-1	-	TGTGCCAGCAGCTCTAGTGGAGGGAACACTGAAGCTTTCTTT	CASSSSGGNTEAFF
few	TRBV5-4	TRBJ1-2	-	TGTGCCAGCAGCGAGCAGACAGGCGCGGTCTATGGCTACACCTTC	CASSEQTGAVYGYTF
-	TRBV27	TRBJ1-1	-	TGTGCCAGCAGTTTACAGGGTTTCACTGAAGCTTTCTTT	CASSLQGFTEAFF
-	TRBV5-8	TRBJ2-5	-	TGTGCCAGCAGCTATTCCCAGGGAAGGGAGACCCAGTACTTC	CASSYSQGRETQYF
-	TRBV6-5	TRBJ2-7	TRBD2	TGTGCCAGCAGTTACCGGGGGGTTGGGAACGAGCAGTACTTC	CASSYRGVGNEQYF
-	TRBV28	TRBJ2-5	-	TGTGCCAGCAGTCAGGGTTTGGGACTTAGGGCCCAGTACTTC	CASSQGLGLRAQYF
-	TRBV3-1/TRBV3-2	TRBJ2-5	-	TGTGCCAGCAGCCAAGGCGGGGGCGAAGAGACCCAGTACTTC	CASSQGGGEETQYF
-	TRBV7-3	TRBJ2-1	TRBD2	TGTGCCAGCAGCTTAGGAGCGGGGGTTGAGCAGTTCTTC	CASSLGAGVEQFF
-	TRBV10-2	TRBJ2-1	TRBD2	TGCGCCAGCGTGGGGGGGGGAGCTTTCAATGAGCAGTTCTTC	CASVGGGAFNEQFF
once	TRBV3-1/TRBV3-2	TRBJ1-6	-	TGTGCCAGCAGAGCAGGGAGGAACAATTCACCCCTCCACTTT	CASRAGRNNSPLHF
-	TRBV4-2	TRBJ2-3	TRBD2	TGTGCCAGCAGCCCCCTGGGACTAGCGGGGGTGTTTGATACGCAGTATTTT	CASSPLGLAGVFDTQYF
-	TRBV6-5	TRBJ1-1	TRBD1	TGTGCCAGCAGACCCCGGGACAGGGGCGCTGAAGCTTTCTTT	CASRPRDRGAEAFF
-	TRBV30	TRBJ1-5	TRBD1	TGTGCCTGGAGTGTGAGGTCAGGGGGCGGACAGCCCCAGCATTTT	CAWSVRSGGGQPQHF
-	TRBV4-1	TRBJ1-1	-	TGCGCCAGCAGCCAAGATAATCAGGGGCGGTTTGAAGCTTTCTTT	CASSQDNQGRFEAFF
-	TRBV18	TRBJ2-7	TRBD1	TGTGCCAGCTTGGGGGGACAGGACACGTCCTACGAGCAGTACTTC	CASLGGQDTSYEQYF
-	TRBV9	TRBJ2-5	TRBD2	TGTGCCAGCAGCTTTAGCGGGGGGGTAAGGGAGACCCAGTACTTC	CASSFSGGVRETQYF
-	TRBV19	TRBJ1-3	-	TGTGCCAGTAACACAGACCGGCCCTCTGGAAACACCATATATTTT	CASNTDRPSGNTIYF
-	TRBV5-1	TRBJ2-3	TRBD2	TGCGCCAGCAGCTTCCCCCGGGAACTAGCGGGGGGGGCAGATACGCAGTATTTT	CASSFPRELAGGADTQYF
-	TRBV2	TRBJ1-6	TRBD1	TGTGCCAGCTACCCTAACAGGGGAAATTCACCCCTCCACTTT	CASYPNRGNSPLHF
-	TRBV6-1	TRBJ1-3	-	TGTGCCAGCAGTGACCACAGCTCTGGAAACACCATATATTTT	CASSDHSSGNTIYF
-	TRBV7-2	TRBJ1-3	-	TGTGCCAGCAGCCCCGGGATCAACCAAAACACCATATATTTT	CASSPGINQNTIYF
-	TRBV5-1	TRBJ1-1	-	TGCGCCAGCAGGGGGCAGGTTGAAGCTTTCTTT	CASRGQVEAFF
-	TRBV5-4	TRBJ2-7	TRBD1	TGTGCCAGCAGCTCGACAGGGTACTACGAGCAGTACTTC	CASSSTGYYEQYF
-	TRBV6-5	TRBJ2-2	-	TGTGCCAGCTGGCAGAACACCGGGGAGCTGTTTTTT	CASWQNTGELFF
-	TRBV4-1	TRBJ2-2	-	TGCGCCAGCAGCCAGGGGTGGGGGCAAAACACCGGGGAGCTGTTTTTT	CASSQGWGQNTGELFF
-	TRBV28	TRBJ1-1	TRBD1	TGTGCCAGCAGGAAGCGGACAGGGATGAACACTGAAGCTTTCTTT	CASRKRTGMNTEAFF
-	TRBV7-2	TRBJ2-3	-	TGTGCCAGCAGCCTAGGAACTAGCACAGATACGCAGTATTTT	CASSLGTSTDTQYF
-	TRBV9	TRBJ2-5	TRBD1	TGTGCCAGCAGCGGGGAGGGACAGGGACAAGAGACCCAGTACTTC	CASSGEGQGQETQYF
-	TRBV6-5	TRBJ1-1	-	TGTGCCAGCAGTTACGGGGCCTCGGAGAACACTGAAGCTTTCTTT	CASSYGASENTEAFF
-	TRBV11-2	TRBJ1-2	TRBD1	TGTGCCAGCAGCTTAGAGAGGGGGACAGCCCCGGGCTATGGCTACACCTTC	CASSLERGTAPGYGYTF